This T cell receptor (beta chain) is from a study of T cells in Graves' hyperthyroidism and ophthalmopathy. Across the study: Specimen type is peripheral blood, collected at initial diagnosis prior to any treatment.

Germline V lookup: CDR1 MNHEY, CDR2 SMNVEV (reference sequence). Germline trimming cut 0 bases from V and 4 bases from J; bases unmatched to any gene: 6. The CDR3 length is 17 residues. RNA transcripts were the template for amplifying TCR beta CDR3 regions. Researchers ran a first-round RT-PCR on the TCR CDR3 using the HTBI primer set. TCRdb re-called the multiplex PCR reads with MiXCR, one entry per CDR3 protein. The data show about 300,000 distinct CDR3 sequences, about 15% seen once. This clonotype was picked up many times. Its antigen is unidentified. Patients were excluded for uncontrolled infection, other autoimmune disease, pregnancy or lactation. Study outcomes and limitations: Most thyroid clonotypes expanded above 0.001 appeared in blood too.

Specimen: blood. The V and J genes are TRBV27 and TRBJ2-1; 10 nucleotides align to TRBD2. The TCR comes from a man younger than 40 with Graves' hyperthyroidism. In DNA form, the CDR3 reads TGTGCCAGCAGTTTATCTAGCGGGAGGAGTTGGTACAATGAGCAGTTCTTC. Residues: CASSLSSGRSWYNEQFF.